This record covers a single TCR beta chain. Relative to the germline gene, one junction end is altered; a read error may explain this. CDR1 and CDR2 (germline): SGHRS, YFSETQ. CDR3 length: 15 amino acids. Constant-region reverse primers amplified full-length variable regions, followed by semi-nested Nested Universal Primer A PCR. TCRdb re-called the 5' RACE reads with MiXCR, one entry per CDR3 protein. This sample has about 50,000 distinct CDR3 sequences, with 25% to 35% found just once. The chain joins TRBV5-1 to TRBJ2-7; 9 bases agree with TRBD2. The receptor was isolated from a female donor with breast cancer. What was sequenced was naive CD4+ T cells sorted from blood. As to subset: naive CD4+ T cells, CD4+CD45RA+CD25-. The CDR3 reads CTSSGGGARTYEQYF. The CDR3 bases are TGCACCAGCAGCGGCGGGGGGGCAAGGACCTACGAGCAGTACTTC.